The 11 T cell receptor beta chains in this list originate from one sample, sequenced in a study of sequential checkpoint blockade in melanoma. Described treatment: randomized to nivolumab then ipilimumab (arm A) or the reverse (arm B). The table came from immunoSEQ multiplex PCR; TCRdb's copy has only in-frame clones and leaves some out. The table lists some 3,000 clones, over 15% of them singletons. This specimen was tumor tissue (inferred from file names), taken from a patient given nivolumab and ipilimumab in sequence. All receptors come from a human donor with melanoma.

Only a few counts were recorded for this clone. The chain recombines TRBV9 with TRBJ2-5; 9 nucleotides agree with TRBD2. The V segment lost 0 bases and the J segment 4 bases; nucleotides outside the gene matches: 7. CDR3 length equals 16 residues. The germline V gene encodes CDR1 SGDLS and CDR2 YYNGEE. The CDR3 spells CASSVAGGGAGETQYF. The CDR3 DNA reads as TGTGCCAGCAGCGTAGCTGGCGGGGGGGCAGGAGAGACCCAGTACTTC. Full variable domain (remainder filled in from reference TRBV9 and TRBJ2-5): DSGVTQTPKHLITATGQRVTLRCSPRSGDLSVYWYQQSLDQGLQFLIQYYNGEERAKGNILERFSAQQFPDLHSELNLSSLELGDSALYFCASSVAGGGAGETQYFGPGTRLLVL.

This clone was picked up a small number of times. This rearrangement joins TRBV11-3 to TRBJ2-5, with 9 positions matching TRBD1. The germline V gene has CDR1 SGHNT and CDR2 YENEEA. The ends lost 3 bases at V and 3 bases at J; junction bases unmatched: 8. CDR3 length: 16 amino acids. CDR3 residues: CASSLATGGGKETQYF. The CDR3 coding sequence is TGTGCCAGCAGCTTGGCGACAGGGGGGGGAAAAGAGACCCAGTACTTC.

By sample fraction, this clone is large. The rearrangement links TRBV6-8 to TRBJ2-1, with 8 positions matching TRBD2. The V gene's germline CDR1 is MNHGY and CDR2 SAAAGT. V gave up 6 bases and J gave up 4 bases; unmatched junction bases: 8. The CDR3 has 15 residues. DNA for the CDR3: TGTGCCAGCAGGAAAGGGACTAGTTTATACAATGAGCAGTTCTTC. Translating it yields CASRKGTSLYNEQFF.

This clone occurred a few times. The CDR3: CASSVVGEGVGQRGNTIYF. The CDR3 region has the DNA TGTGCCAGCAGCGTAGTTGGCGAGGGGGTCGGTCAGAGGGGAAACACCATATATTTT. The chain combines TRBV9 with TRBJ1-3; possible D gene TRBD1, 6 bases. V shed 0 bases and J shed 4 bases, with 23 bases lying between them. The germline gives CDR1 SGDLS, CDR2 YYNGEE. The CDR3 extends over 19 amino acids.

V gene TRBV14 combines with J gene TRBJ1-4; D possibly corresponds to TRBD1 (5 bases). The germline V and J ends were trimmed by 8 bases and 8 bases, with 21 bases remaining between them. CDR3 length: 15 amino acids. Germline V gene data show CDR1 as SGHDN and CDR2 as FVKESK. CDR3 in amino acids: CASSREGVGREKLFF. CDR3 DNA sequence: TGTGCCAGCTCTAGGGAAGGGGTGGGAAGAGAAAAACTGTTTTTT.

This clone was counted only a few times. This rearrangement joins TRBV28 to TRBJ2-3, with D possibly matching TRBD2 (6 bases). Germline-derived CDR1 and CDR2 are MDHEN and SYDVKM. The germline V and J ends were trimmed by 7 bases and 4 bases, with 15 bases remaining between them. This CDR3 has 14 amino acids. CDR3 DNA sequence: TGTGCCAGCACCCCGGGCGGGACCCCAGATACGCAGTATTTT. Protein: CASTPGGTPDTQYF.

The gene calls are TRBV15 and TRBJ2-3; 8 bases match TRBD2. Trimming cost V 9 bases and J 1 base; bases outside gene matches: 9. The germline gives CDR1 LNHNV, CDR2 YYDKDF (reference sequence). The CDR3 totals 15 residues. The DNA for the CDR3 is TGTGCCACTTTCTCGGGAGGGCGGGGCACAGATACGCAGTATTTT. Residues: CATFSGGRGTDTQYF. Drawing the rest from reference TRBV15 and TRBJ2-3, the complete variable domain is DAMVIQNPRYQVTQFGKPVTLSCSQTLNHNVMYWYQQKSSQAPKLLFHYYDKDFNNEADTPDNFQSRRPNTSFCFLDIRSPGLGDTAMYLCATFSGGRGTDTQYFGPGTRLTVL.

The chain couples TRBV19 to TRBJ2-4; TRBD2 matches 9 bases. Germline V CDR1 and CDR2: LNHDA, SQIVND (reference sequence). CDR3 length: 16 amino acids. Losses at the gene ends were 5 bases for V and 4 bases for J; bases not matched to a gene: 9. Here the CDR3 reads CASSPWGLAQKNIQYF. CDR3 DNA sequence: TGTGCCAGTAGTCCCTGGGGACTAGCCCAGAAAAACATTCAGTACTTC.

This clone occurred many times. This CDR3 reads CASRDDSDGRYNSPLHF. CDR3 nucleotides: TGTGCCAGCAGGGACGACTCGGACGGCCGATATAATTCACCCCTCCACTTT. The rearrangement joins TRBV11-3 to TRBJ1-6; D remains unclear. Germline CDR1 SGHNT, CDR2 YENEEA. The germline V and J ends were trimmed by 6 bases and 4 bases, with 19 bases remaining between them. The length of the CDR3 is 17 residues. Full variable domain (rest looked up from reference TRBV11-3 and TRBJ1-6): EAGVVQSPRYKIIEKKQPVAFWCNPISGHNTLYWYLQNLGQGPELLIRYENEEAVDDSQLPKDRFSAERLKGVDSTLKIQPAELGDSAVYLCASRDDSDGRYNSPLHFGNGTRLTVT.

This rearrangement joins TRBV25-1 to TRBJ2-2, with a possible D match to TRBD1 (6 bases). In germline, CDR1 is MGHDK, CDR2 SYGVNS. The CDR3 sequence is 15 residues long. V was trimmed by 4 bases and J by 1 base, leaving 10 bases between them. The CDR3 DNA is TGTGCCAGCAGTGGATGGACAGAGAACACCGGGGAGCTGTTTTTT. Protein product: CASSGWTENTGELFF.

The chain joins TRBV28 to TRBJ2-7; D uncertain. Trimming stripped 5 bases from V and 3 bases from J, with 11 bases between. There are 13 residues in the CDR3. The V gene's germline CDR1 is MDHEN and CDR2 SYDVKM. This chain's CDR3 is CASSVGSGYEQYF. The CDR3 bases are TGTGCCAGCAGTGTAGGGTCAGGCTACGAGCAGTACTTC.